Shown below are 25 T cell receptor beta chains from a single sample sequenced in a study of human T cells and chemical hapten exposure. In TCRdb, the RACE reads were re-called with MiXCR into one record per CDR3 protein. The profile shows fewer than 350,000 distinct CDR3 sequences, roughly 7.4% of them singletons. The sample's time point: pre-sensitization, week 0. The treatment here: therapeutic diphenylcyclopropenone sensitization with weekly scalp DPC. The material was whole blood, obtained in connection with sensitization to the hapten diphenylcyclopropenone (DPC). These receptors were taken from a man between 18 and 29 years old with alopecia areata. Some clones in this sample may be carry-over from other donors' samples.

V gene TRBV4-1 combines with J gene TRBJ2-7; weak D call: TRBD2 (5 bases). V was trimmed by 4 bases and J by 7 bases, leaving 26 bases between them. There are 17 residues in the CDR3. CDR1 and CDR2 from the germline V gene are MGHRA and YSYEKL. The CDR3 nucleotides read TGCGCCAGCAGCCGGCAGTCGGTCGGATCCATTGGGAGAGAGCAGTACTTC. It codes for CASSRQSVGSIGREQYF.

V is TRBV4-1 and J is TRBJ2-7; 9 bases fit TRBD1. The CDR3 is 16 residues long. CDR1 is MGHRA, CDR2 YSYEKL, per germline. With 4 bases clipped from V and 4 bases from J, the junction kept 11 bases outside the gene matches. CDR3 bases: TGCGCCAGCAGCCGCCAGACGGGACAGGGTTTTTACGAGCAGTACTTC. It encodes CASSRQTGQGFYEQYF.

There are many counts of this clonotype. V gene TRBV9 combines with J gene TRBJ2-1; 12 nucleotides align to TRBD2. The CDR3 extends over 16 amino acids. V was clipped by 4 bases and J by 8 bases; unmatched bases: 10. Germline V gives CDR1 SGDLS, CDR2 YYNGEE. CDR3 residues: CASSTWTSGAMDEQFF. For the CDR3, the DNA is TGTGCCAGCAGCACTTGGACTAGCGGGGCTATGGATGAGCAGTTCTTC.

This clonotype occurred a few times. The genes are TRBV11-2 and TRBJ2-7; no firm D call. CDR1 is SGHAT, CDR2 FQNNGV, per germline. V was pared by 4 bases and J by 4 bases, with 14 bases between. The CDR3 runs to 14 residues. In nucleotides, the CDR3 is TGTGCCAGCAGCTCCCACCAAGGAGTATACGAGCAGTACTTC. This sequence encodes CASSSHQGVYEQYF.

The rearrangement uses TRBV29-1 and TRBJ2-1; the D is unclear. There are 14 residues in the CDR3. Trimming shortened V by 0 bases and J by 6 bases, and 12 bases separated the two germline ends. The germline gives CDR1 SQVTM, CDR2 ANQGSEA. CDR3 DNA: TGCAGCGTTGAAGATACACGTGTCAGCAATGAGCAGTTCTTC. This translates into CSVEDTRVSNEQFF.

This chain connects TRBV4-3 to TRBJ1-2; D gene unclear. CDR1 and CDR2 (germline): LGHNA, YSLEER. The CDR3 covers 16 residues. The ends were cut back, 0 bases at V and 2 bases at J, with 13 bases in the middle. The CDR3 DNA is TGCGCCAGCAGCCAAGATTTGATGAGAGCCAACTATGGCTACACCTTC. As protein: CASSQDLMRANYGYTF.

J is TRBJ2-5 and V is TRBV11-2; D is ambiguous. This CDR3 has 11 residues. Trimming cost V 5 bases and J 3 bases, with 4 bases left between them. Germline CDR1 reads SGHAT; CDR2 reads FQNNGV. The CDR3 bases are TGTGCCAGCAGCGTCAAAGAGACCCAGTACTTC. Residues: CASSVKETQYF.

This clonotype was seen ten or more times. The chain links TRBV6-2 or TRBV6-3 to TRBJ1-6; D is possibly TRBD1 (5 bases). Germline values: CDR1 MNHEY, CDR2 SVGEGT. CDR3 length: 18 residues. Trimming removed 6 bases from V and 4 bases from J, with 22 bases in between. Written as DNA, the CDR3 is TGTGCCAGCAGCGGGACCCGTTGGAGTCAACTTTATAATTCACCCCTCCACTTT. This gives the protein CASSGTRWSQLYNSPLHF.

The chain employs TRBV4-2 and TRBJ2-4; D might be TRBD1 (5 bases). V lost 1 base and J 16 bases, leaving 14 bases between the germline ends. CDR1 LGHNA and CDR2 YNFKEQ come from the germline V gene. This CDR3 region has 12 residues. CDR3 loop: CASSQGKGPVYF. The DNA of the CDR3 is TGTGCCAGCAGCCAAGGGAAGGGGCCGGTATACTTC.

This clonotype was seen more than once but under ten times. The V and J genes are TRBV9 and TRBJ2-7; TRBD1 agrees at 9 bases. J gave up 3 bases and V 3 bases, and 1 base lay outside the gene matches. This CDR3 is built from 13 residues. The germline gives CDR1 SGDLS, CDR2 YYNGEE. Written as DNA, the CDR3 is TGTGCCAGCAGCGAGGGACAGGGCTACGAGCAGTACTTC. Its translation: CASSEGQGYEQYF.

The chain employs TRBV5-6 and TRBJ2-1; 12 nucleotides agree with TRBD1. CDR3 length equals 16 residues. V trimming: 2 bases; J trimming: 3 bases; junction bases outside the gene matches: 3. Germline CDR1 is SGHDT and CDR2 is YYEEEE. The CDR3 reads CASSLGTGGIYNEQFF. The CDR3 nucleotides read TGTGCCAGCAGCTTAGGGACAGGGGGCATCTACAATGAGCAGTTCTTC. The whole variable domain, remainder taken from reference TRBV5-6 and TRBJ2-1, is DAGVTQSPTHLIKTRGQQVTLRCSPKSGHDTVSWYQQALGQGPQFIFQYYEEEERQRGNFPDRFSGHQFPNYSSELNVNALLLGDSALYLCASSLGTGGIYNEQFFGPGTRLTVL.

This clonotype was detected only a few times. The chain links TRBV11-2 to TRBJ2-2; D possibly corresponds to TRBD2 (6 bases). The CDR3 consists of 15 residues. Germline V gives CDR1 SGHAT, CDR2 FQNNGV. Trimming pared 1 base from V and 4 bases from J, leaving 10 bases between. CDR3 in DNA: TGTGCCAGCAGCTTAGCCGGACTAACCACCGGGGAGCTGTTTTTT. Its translation: CASSLAGLTTGELFF.

In its sample, this clonotype was seen a few times. This chain links TRBV29-1 with TRBJ2-1; D is possibly TRBD1 (5 bases). This CDR3 contains 13 residues. V dropped 3 bases and J dropped 8 bases, with 14 bases sitting between them. Germline assignment: CDR1 SQVTM and CDR2 ANQGSEA. This CDR3 reads CSVDSRQFDEQFF. CDR3 bases: TGCAGCGTTGACTCCCGACAGTTTGATGAGCAGTTCTTC.

This clonotype was observed at least ten times. The rearrangement uses TRBV6-5 and TRBJ2-7; D is possibly TRBD2 (5 bases). The CDR3 consists of 15 residues. The germline CDR1 and CDR2 sequences are MNHEY and SVGAGI. The V gene lost 0 bases and the J gene lost 2 bases, with 11 bases spanning the gap. In nucleotides, the CDR3 is TGTGCCAGCAGTTACTCCCCTCCGGGGACCTACGAGCAGTACTTC. Protein sequence: CASSYSPPGTYEQYF.

V usage is TRBV10-3 and J usage is TRBJ2-7, with 7 bases lining up with TRBD1. This CDR3 has 12 residues. Losses at the gene ends were 5 bases for V and 5 bases for J; bases not matched to a gene: 3. The germline CDR1 and CDR2 sequences are ENHRY and SYGVKD. CDR3 bases: TGTGCCATCAGTAAAGACAGGGACGAGCAGTACTTC. It encodes CAISKDRDEQYF.

This chain's CDR3 is CASSSSFWGPNTEAFF. Here the CDR3 DNA reads TGTGCCAGCAGTTCCTCCTTCTGGGGGCCGAACACTGAAGCTTTCTTT. The chain carries TRBV12-3 or TRBV12-4 and TRBJ1-1; D is possibly TRBD1 (6 bases). Trimming cost V 4 bases and J 1 base, with 16 bases left between them. CDR3 length: 16 residues.

There are a few counts of this clonotype. This chain's CDR3 is CASSQSDTQETQYF. DNA of the CDR3: TGTGCCAGCAGCCAATCGGATACACAAGAGACCCAGTACTTC. V is TRBV3-1 and J is TRBJ2-5; D call uncertain. The V and J ends lost 2 bases and 2 bases respectively, with 9 bases between them. Germline-derived CDR1 and CDR2 are LGHDT and YNNKEL (reference sequence). The length of the CDR3 is 14 residues.

The gene calls are TRBV7-3 and TRBJ1-6; TRBD1 matches at 8 bases. V shed 1 base and J 6 bases; nucleotides not matched to a gene: 2. The V gene's germline CDR1 is SGHTA and CDR2 FQGTGA. This CDR3 contains 15 residues. The chain's CDR3 is CASSLNTGGNSPLHF. In DNA form, the CDR3 reads TGTGCCAGCAGCTTAAACACAGGGGGTAATTCACCCCTCCACTTT. Filled out from reference TRBV7-3 and TRBJ1-6, the complete variable domain reads GAGVSQTPSNKVTEKGKYVELRCDPISGHTALYWYRQSLGQGPEFLIYFQGTGAADDSGLPNDRFFAVRPEGSVSTLKIQRTERGDSAVYLCASSLNTGGNSPLHFGNGTRLTVT.

In its sample, this clonotype was seen many times. This chain links TRBV28 with TRBJ1-5, with 7 bases that match TRBD1. The V and J ends lost 8 bases and 7 bases, in that order; junction bases with no gene match: 8. The CDR3 consists of 13 residues. Germline values: CDR1 MDHEN, CDR2 SYDVKM. Here the CDR3 reads CASLTGDYQPQHF. The DNA of the CDR3 is TGTGCCAGCCTAACAGGGGACTACCAGCCCCAGCATTTT.

This clonotype was detected only a few times. The rearrangement uses TRBV29-1 and TRBJ2-1; no definite D call. Germline V gives CDR1 SQVTM, CDR2 ANQGSEA. The CDR3 runs to 12 residues. Trimming removed 4 bases from V and 5 bases from J, with 9 bases in between. CDR3: CSVAPTDNEQFF. CDR3 coding DNA: TGCAGCGTTGCTCCCACCGACAATGAGCAGTTCTTC.

The chain couples TRBV12-3 or TRBV12-4 to TRBJ1-1, with 7 bases that match TRBD1. With 5 bases clipped from V and 4 bases from J, the junction kept 7 bases outside the gene matches. The CDR3 extends over 14 amino acids. The CDR3 is CASSPETGATEAFF. CDR3 nucleotides: TGTGCCAGCAGTCCAGAAACAGGGGCCACTGAAGCTTTCTTT.

The CDR3, as DNA: TGCGCCAGCAGCCCGGGACCGTCGAACTCCCTAGAGCAGTACTTC. It encodes CASSPGPSNSLEQYF. The chain joins TRBV5-1 to TRBJ2-7; perhaps D is TRBD1 or TRBD2 (5 bases each). V lost 4 bases, J lost 7 bases, and 21 bases lay in between. The CDR3 is 15 residues long. Per the germline V gene, CDR1 is SGHRS and CDR2 is YFSETQ. Looking up the rest from reference TRBV5-1 and TRBJ2-7 gives the full variable domain: KAGVTQTPRYLIKTRGQQVTLSCSPISGHRSVSWYQQTPGQGLQFLFEYFSETQRNKGNFPGRFSGRQFSNSRSEMNVSTLELGDSALYLCASSPGPSNSLEQYFGPGTRLTVT.

The chain recombines TRBV6-2 or TRBV6-3 with TRBJ2-7; TRBD1 agrees at 7 bases. Germline V gene lookup returns CDR1 MNHEY and CDR2 SVGEGT. CDR3 length: 14 residues. The V and J ends lost 6 bases and 5 bases, in that order; junction bases with no gene match: 10. CDR3 sequence reads: CASSLQGIRNEQYF. As DNA, the CDR3 is TGTGCCAGCAGCCTACAGGGGATAAGGAACGAGCAGTACTTC.

This clonotype appeared a few times. This chain links TRBV7-2 with TRBJ2-5; D is unclear. V gave up 7 bases and J gave up 2 bases, with 8 bases separating them. The CDR3 contains 12 residues. From germline, CDR1 is SGHTA and CDR2 FQGNSA. The CDR3 protein is CASNQFQETQYF. The DNA for the CDR3 is TGTGCCAGCAACCAATTTCAAGAGACCCAGTACTTC.

This clonotype was recorded a few times. The rearrangement links TRBV3-1 to TRBJ2-2; 9 bases are shared with TRBD2. The CDR3 runs 16 residues. The V and J ends lost 1 base and 3 bases, in that order; junction bases with no gene match: 3. Germline lookup yields CDR1 LGHDT and CDR2 YNNKEL (reference sequence). In DNA, the CDR3 is TGTGCCAGCAGCCAAGGGGCTAGCGGGGACACCGGGGAGCTGTTTTTT. It is translated as CASSQGASGDTGELFF.